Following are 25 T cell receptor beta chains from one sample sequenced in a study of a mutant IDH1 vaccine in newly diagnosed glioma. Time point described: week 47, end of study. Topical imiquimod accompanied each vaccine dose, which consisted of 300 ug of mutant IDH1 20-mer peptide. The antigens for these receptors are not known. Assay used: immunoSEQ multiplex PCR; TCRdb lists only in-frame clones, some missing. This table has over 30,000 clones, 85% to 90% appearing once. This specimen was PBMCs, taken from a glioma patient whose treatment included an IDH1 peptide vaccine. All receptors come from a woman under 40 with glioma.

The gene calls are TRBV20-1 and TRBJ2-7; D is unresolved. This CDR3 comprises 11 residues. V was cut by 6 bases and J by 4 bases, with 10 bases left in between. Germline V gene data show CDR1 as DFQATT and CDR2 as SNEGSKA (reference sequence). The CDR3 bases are TGCAGTGCCAAGGACGGATACGAGCAGTACTTC. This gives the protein CSAKDGYEQYF.

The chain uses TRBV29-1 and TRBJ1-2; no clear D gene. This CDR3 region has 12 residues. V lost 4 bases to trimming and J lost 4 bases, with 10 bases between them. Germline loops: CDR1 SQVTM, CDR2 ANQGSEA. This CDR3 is CSVGREGYGYTF. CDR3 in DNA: TGCAGCGTTGGGAGGGAGGGCTATGGCTACACCTTC.

In nucleotides, the CDR3 is TGTGCCAGCACCTCCCCTCAGGGTGGGAACTATGGCTACACCTTC. Translating gives CASTSPQGGNYGYTF. The chain recombines TRBV5-6 with TRBJ1-2, with a tentative D call TRBD1 (5 bases). Germline V gene data show CDR1 as SGHDT and CDR2 as YYEEEE. The CDR3 extends over 15 amino acids. V gave up 6 bases and J gave up 2 bases, with 17 bases separating them.

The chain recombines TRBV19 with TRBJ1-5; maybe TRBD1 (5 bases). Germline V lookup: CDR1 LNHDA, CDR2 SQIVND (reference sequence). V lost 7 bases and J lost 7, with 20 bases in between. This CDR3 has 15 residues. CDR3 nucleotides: TGTGCCAGTACCCCTCTATTAGGGGCAGGGCAGCCCCAGCATTTT. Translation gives CASTPLLGAGQPQHF.

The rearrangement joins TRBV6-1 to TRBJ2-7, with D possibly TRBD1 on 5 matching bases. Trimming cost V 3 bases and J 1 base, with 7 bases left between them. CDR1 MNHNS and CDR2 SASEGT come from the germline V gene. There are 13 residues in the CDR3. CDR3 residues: CASSESGSYEQYF. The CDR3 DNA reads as TGTGCCAGCAGTGAGTCAGGGTCCTACGAGCAGTACTTC.

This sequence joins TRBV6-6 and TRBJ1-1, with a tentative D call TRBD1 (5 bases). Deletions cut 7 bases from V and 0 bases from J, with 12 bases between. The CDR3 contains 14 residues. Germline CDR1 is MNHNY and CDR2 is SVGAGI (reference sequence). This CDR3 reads CASTNGAMNTEAFF. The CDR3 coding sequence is TGTGCCAGCACCAACGGGGCGATGAACACTGAAGCTTTCTTT.

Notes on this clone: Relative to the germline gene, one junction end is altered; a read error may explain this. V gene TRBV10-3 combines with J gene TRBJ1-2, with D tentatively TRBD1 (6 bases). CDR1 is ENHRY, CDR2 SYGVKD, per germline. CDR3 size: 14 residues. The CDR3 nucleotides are TGTGCCATCACTGAGCCAGGACAGAACTATGGCTACACCTTC. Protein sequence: CAITEPGQNYGYTF.

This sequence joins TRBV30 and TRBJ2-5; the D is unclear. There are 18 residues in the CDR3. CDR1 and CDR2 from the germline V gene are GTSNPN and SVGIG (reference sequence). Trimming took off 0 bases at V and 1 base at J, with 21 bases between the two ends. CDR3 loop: CAWSVGFDGTDIQETQYF. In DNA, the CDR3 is TGTGCCTGGAGTGTAGGATTTGACGGCACAGACATCCAAGAGACCCAGTACTTC.

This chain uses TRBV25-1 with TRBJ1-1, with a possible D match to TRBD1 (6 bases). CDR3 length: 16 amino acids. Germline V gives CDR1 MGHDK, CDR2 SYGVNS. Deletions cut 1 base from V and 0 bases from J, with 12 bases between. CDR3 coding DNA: TGTGCCAGCAGTGAATGGGTCAGGGGTATGAACACTGAAGCTTTCTTT. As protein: CASSEWVRGMNTEAFF.

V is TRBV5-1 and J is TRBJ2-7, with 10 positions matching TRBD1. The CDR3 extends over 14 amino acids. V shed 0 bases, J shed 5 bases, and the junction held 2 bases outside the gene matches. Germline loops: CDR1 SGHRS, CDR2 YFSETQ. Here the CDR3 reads CASSLGQGAHEQYF. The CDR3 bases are TGCGCCAGCAGCTTGGGACAGGGGGCCCACGAGCAGTACTTC. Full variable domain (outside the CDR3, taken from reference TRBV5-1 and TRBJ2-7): KAGVTQTPRYLIKTRGQQVTLSCSPISGHRSVSWYQQTPGQGLQFLFEYFSETQRNKGNFPGRFSGRQFSNSRSEMNVSTLELGDSALYLCASSLGQGAHEQYFGPGTRLTVT.

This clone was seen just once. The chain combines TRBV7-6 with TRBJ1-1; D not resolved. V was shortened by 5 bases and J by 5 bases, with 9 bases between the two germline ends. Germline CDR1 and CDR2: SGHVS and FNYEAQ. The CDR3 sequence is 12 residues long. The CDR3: CASSLFGTEAFF. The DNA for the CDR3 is TGTGCCAGCAGCCTATTCGGGACTGAAGCTTTCTTT.

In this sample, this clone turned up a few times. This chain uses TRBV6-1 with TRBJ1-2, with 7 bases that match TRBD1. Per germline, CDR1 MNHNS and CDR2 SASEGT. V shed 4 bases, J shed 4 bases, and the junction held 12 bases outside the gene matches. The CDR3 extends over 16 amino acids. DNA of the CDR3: TGTGCCAGCAGTGGTCAGGTCCAAGGGGGCTTCTATGGCTACACCTTC. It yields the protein CASSGQVQGGFYGYTF.

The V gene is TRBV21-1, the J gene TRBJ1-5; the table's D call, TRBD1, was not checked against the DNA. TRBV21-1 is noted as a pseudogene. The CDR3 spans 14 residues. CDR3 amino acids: CASNRDKIDQPQHF. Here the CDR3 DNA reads TGTGCCAGCAACCGTGACAAGATCGATCAGCCCCAGCATTTT.

In DNA form, the CDR3 reads TGCGCCAGCAGCCCAGCCCCCCTGGGGAATGAGCAGTTCTTC. Translated, it gives CASSPAPLGNEQFF. This sequence joins TRBV4-1 and TRBJ2-1; D uncertain. Trimming pared 4 bases from V and 7 bases from J, leaving 14 bases between. Germline values: CDR1 MGHRA, CDR2 YSYEKL. The CDR3 extends over 14 amino acids.

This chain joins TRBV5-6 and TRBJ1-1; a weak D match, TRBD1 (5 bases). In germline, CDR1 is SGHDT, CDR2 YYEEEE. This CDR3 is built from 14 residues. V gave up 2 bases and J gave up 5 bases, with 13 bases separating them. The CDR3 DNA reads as TGTGCCAGCAGCTTCGCAGGGTCGAGGACTGAAGCTTTCTTT. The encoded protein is CASSFAGSRTEAFF.

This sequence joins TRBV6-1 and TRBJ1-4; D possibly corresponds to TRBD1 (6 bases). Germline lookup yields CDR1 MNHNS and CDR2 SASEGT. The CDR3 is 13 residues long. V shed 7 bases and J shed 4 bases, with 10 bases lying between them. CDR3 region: CASTGQLNEKLFF. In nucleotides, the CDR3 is TGTGCCAGCACTGGACAGCTTAATGAAAAACTGTTTTTT.

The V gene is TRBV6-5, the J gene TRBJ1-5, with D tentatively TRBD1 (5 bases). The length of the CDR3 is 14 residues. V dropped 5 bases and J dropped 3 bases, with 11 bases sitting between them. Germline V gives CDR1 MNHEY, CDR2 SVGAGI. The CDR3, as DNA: TGTGCCAGCAGTGAAAGGGGTAACAATCAGCCCCAGCATTTT. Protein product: CASSERGNNQPQHF.

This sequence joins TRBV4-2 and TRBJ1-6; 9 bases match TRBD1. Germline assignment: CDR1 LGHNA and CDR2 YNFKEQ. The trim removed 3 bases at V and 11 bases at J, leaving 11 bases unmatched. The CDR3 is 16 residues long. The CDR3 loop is CASSQPGTGGSAPLHF. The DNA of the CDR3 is TGTGCCAGCAGCCAGCCGGGAACAGGGGGCTCGGCACCCCTCCACTTT.

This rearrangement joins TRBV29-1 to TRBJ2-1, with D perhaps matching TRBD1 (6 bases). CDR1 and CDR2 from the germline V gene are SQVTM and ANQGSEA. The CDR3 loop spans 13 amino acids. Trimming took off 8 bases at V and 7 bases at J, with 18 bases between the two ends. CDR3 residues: CSLGTSYTNEQFF. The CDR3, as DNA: TGCAGCCTCGGGACATCCTACACAAATGAGCAGTTCTTC.

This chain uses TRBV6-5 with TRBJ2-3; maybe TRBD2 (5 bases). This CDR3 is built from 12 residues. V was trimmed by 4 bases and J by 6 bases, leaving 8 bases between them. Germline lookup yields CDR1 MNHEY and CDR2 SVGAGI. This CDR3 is CASSSSGDTQYF. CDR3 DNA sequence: TGTGCCAGCAGTTCCTCGGGGGATACGCAGTATTTT.

DNA of the CDR3: TGTGCCAGCAGTTACTCGCGTATTCTGAACACTGAAGCTTTCTTT. Residues: CASSYSRILNTEAFF. V gene TRBV6-5 combines with J gene TRBJ1-1; D remains ambiguous. V was pared by 0 bases and J by 0 bases, with 8 bases between. CDR3 length: 15 residues. CDR1 and CDR2 from the germline V gene are MNHEY and SVGAGI.

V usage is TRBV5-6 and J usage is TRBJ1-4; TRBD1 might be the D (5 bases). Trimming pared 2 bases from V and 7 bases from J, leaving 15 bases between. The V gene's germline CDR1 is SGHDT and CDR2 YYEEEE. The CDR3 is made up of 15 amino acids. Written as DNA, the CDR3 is TGTGCCAGCAGCTTATCCTCCGACAGTGGTGAAAAACTGTTTTTT. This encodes CASSLSSDSGEKLFF.

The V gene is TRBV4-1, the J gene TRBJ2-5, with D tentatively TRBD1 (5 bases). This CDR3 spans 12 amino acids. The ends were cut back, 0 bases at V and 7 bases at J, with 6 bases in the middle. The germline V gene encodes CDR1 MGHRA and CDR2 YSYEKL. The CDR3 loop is CASSQDRGTQYF. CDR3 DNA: TGCGCCAGCAGCCAAGATAGGGGGACCCAGTACTTC.

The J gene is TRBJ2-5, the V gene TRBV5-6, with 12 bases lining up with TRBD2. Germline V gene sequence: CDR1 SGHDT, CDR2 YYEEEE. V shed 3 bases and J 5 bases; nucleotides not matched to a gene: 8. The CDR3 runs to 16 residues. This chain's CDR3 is CASSSETSGGWETQYF. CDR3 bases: TGTGCCAGCAGCTCAGAGACTAGCGGGGGCTGGGAGACCCAGTACTTC.

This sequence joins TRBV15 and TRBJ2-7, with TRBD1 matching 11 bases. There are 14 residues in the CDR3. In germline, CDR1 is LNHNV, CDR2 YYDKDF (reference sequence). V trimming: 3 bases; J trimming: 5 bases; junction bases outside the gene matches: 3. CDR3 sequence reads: CATSRDRGLDEQYF. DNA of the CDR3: TGTGCCACCAGCAGGGACAGGGGGCTCGACGAGCAGTACTTC.